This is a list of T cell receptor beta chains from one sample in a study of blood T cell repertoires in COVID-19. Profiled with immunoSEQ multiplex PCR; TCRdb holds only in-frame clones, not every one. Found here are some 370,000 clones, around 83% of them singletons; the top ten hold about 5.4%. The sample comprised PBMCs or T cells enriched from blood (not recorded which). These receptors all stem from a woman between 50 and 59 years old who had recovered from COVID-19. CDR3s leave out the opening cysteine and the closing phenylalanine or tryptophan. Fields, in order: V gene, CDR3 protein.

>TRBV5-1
ASSSQDVGNEQY
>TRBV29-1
SVGESVYGYT
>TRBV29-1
SVLTGSTGYT
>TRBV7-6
ASSSVAGELF
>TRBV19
ASTPGGGGSPLH
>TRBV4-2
ASSQEAPNYGYT
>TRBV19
ASSVGDRGTGSPLH
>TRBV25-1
ASTPRGAGRQETQY
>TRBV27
ASSPPRKLTGNEQF
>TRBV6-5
ASTLVGQGRGEQY
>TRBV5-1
ASSLAPGLEDTDTQY
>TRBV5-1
ASSWEGGLLSYEQY
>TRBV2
ASCPSGSVTDTQY
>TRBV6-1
ASSEYGGDGNTEAF
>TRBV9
ASSVAQEENTIY
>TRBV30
AWSVRGTEAF
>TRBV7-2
ASSLYGTANTGELF
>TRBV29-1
SVADTVTANYGYT
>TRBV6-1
ASSESGYYQPQH
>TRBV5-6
ASSPAPTGRNEQF
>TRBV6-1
ASSGGDVNSGNTIY
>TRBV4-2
ASSQDVAGGDGYT
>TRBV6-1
ASSEVVSGYGYT
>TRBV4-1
ASSQGGSRGNQPQH
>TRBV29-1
SVRRDFGNTIY
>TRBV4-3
ASSQGRQGPGFYGYT
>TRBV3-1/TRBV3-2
ASSRWDRGHSEAF
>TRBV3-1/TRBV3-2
ASSQSTLYQETQY
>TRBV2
AGSNGVSNEQF
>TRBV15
ATSKGQGAQNHGYT
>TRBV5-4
ASSQRQGGEKLF
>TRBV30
AWSVKGRYNEQF
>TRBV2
ASSLGGSKKYNEQF
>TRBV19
ASSPGTVYEQY
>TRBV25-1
ASSEGQGPYGYT
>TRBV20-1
SASNRGSLRVYGYT
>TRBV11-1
ASSLEGTGKNIQY
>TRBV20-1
SARGPYEQY
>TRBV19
ASSKDRGTNQPQH
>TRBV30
AWGGLAGGGTQY
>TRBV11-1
ASGPGTGYNSPLH
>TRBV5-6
ASTAAVWDGYT
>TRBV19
ASSILQGNYGYT
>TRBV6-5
ASRDSRHNEQF
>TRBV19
ASSIIGYSNQPQH
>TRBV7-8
ASSFPPSGRAGRLDTQY
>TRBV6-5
ASSRGQGKGYT
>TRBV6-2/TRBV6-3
ASSIRGTQH
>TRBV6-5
ASSSAQGGFYGYT
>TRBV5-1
ASSVLLAENEQF
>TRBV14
ASSQLGTAVEKLF
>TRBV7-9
ASSLTGSYDEPQH
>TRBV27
ASSFRTGVMNTEAF
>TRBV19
ASSMAGTGAFREQF
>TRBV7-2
ASSSGTYNEQF
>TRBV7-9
ASSKASGITDTQY
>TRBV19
ASRGGDQPQH
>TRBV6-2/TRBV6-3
ASSYSRTGPSGPQH
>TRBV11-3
ASSFSPNTEAF
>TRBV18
ASSPYRVHEQY